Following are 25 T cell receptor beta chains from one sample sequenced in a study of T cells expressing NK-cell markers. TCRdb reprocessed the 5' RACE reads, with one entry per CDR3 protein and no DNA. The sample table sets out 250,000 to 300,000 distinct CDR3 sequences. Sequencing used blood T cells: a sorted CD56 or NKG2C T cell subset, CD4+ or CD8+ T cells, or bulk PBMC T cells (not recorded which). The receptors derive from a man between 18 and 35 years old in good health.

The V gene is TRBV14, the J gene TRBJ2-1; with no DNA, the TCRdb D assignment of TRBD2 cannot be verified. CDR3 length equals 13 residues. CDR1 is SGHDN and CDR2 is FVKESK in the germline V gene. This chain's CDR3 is CASSPELGNEQFF.

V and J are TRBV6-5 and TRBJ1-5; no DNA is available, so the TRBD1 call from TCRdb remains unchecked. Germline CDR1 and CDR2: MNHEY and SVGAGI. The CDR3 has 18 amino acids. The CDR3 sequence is CASSRQGSGGGSNQPQHF.

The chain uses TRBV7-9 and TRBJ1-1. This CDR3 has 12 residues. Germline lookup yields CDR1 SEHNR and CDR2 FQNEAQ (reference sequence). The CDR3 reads CASRGADTEAFF.

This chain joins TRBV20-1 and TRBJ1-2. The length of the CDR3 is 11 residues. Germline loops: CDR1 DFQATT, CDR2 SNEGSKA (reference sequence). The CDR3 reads CSRRADYGYTF.

CDR3 sequence reads: CASSPRTSTQYF. The rearrangement uses TRBV9 and TRBJ2-5. CDR1 is SGDLS, CDR2 YYNGEE, per germline. The CDR3 has 12 residues.

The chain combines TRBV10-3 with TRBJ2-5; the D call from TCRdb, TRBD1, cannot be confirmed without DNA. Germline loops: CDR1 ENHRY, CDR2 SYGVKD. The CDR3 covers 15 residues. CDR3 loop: CAISIGQGARETQYF.

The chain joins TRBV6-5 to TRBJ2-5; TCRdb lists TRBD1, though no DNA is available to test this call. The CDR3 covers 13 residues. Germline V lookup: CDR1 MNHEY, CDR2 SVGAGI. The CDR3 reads CASSSGGRETQYF.

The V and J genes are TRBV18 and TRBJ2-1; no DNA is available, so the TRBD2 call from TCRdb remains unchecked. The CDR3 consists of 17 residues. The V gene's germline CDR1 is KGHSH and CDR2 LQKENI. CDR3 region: CASSPPPSAGANNEQFF.

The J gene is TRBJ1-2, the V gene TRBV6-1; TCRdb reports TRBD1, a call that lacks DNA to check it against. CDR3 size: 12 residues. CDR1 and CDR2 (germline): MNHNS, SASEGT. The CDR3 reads CASSGGQYGYTF.

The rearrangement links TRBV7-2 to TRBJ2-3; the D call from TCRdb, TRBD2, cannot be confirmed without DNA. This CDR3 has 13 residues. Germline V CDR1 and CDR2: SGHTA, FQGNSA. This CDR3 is CASSGSGRDTQYF.

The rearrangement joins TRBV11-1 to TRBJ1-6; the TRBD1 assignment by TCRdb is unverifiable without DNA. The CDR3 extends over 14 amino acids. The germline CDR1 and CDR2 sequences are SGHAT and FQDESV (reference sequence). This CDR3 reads CASSPDRLGSPLHF.

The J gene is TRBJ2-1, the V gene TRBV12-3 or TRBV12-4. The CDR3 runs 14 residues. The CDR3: CASSEVARDNEQFF.

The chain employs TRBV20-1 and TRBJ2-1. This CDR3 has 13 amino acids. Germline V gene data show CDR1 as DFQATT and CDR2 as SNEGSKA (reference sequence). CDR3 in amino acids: CSADGDSYNEQFF.

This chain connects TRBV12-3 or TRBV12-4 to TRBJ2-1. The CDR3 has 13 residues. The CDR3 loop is CASSLSSLNEQFF.

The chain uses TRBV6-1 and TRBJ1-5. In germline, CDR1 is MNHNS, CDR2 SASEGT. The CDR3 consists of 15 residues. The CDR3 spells CASSARAREYQPQHF.

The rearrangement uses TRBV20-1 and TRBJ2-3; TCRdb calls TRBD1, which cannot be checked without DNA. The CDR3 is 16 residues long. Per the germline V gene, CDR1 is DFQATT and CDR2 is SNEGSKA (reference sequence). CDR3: CSASWGRQGSTDTQYF.

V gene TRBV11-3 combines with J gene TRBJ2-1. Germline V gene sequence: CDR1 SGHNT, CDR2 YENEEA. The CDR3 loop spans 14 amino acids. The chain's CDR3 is CASSLGLALDEQFF.

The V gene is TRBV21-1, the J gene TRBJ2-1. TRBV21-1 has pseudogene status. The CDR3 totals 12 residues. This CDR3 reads CASSKCPDEQFF.

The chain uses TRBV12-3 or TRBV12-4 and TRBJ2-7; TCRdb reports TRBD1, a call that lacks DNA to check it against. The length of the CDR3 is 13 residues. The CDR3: CASSFLGAGEQYF.

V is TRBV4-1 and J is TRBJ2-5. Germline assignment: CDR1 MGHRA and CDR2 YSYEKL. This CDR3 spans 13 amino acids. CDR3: CASSQGVQETQYF.

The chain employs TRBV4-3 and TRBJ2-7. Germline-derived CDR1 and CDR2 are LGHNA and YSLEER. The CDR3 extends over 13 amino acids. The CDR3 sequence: CASSHSPQREQYF.

CDR3 loop: CSAPRSGTVKNTEAFF. The V and J genes are TRBV20-1 and TRBJ1-1; absent DNA, TCRdb's TRBD1 call cannot be checked. From germline, CDR1 is DFQATT and CDR2 SNEGSKA (reference sequence). CDR3 length: 16 residues.

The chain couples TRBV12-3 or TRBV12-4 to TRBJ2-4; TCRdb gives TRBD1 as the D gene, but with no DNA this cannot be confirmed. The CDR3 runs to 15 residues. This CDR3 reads CASGTTRLAKNIQYF.

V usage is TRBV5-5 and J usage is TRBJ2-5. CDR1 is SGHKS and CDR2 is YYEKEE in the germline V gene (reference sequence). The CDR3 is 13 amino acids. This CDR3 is CASSSLYQETQYF.

CDR3 loop: CSARDEGGLNEKLFF. The genes are TRBV20-1 and TRBJ1-4; TCRdb's D call, TRBD1, is unchecked because there is no DNA. Germline values: CDR1 DFQATT, CDR2 SNEGSKA (reference sequence). The CDR3 runs to 15 residues.